The TCR beta chain under discussion was sequenced for a study of CD8 T cells in ankylosing spondylitis. Study-wide results and caveats: Reactive arthritis synovial fluid and blood previously showed some of these motif variants. There was a TCR beta motif, made of eight highly homologous variants, that appeared characteristic of ankylosing spondylitis blood.

The sample holds a few counts of this clonotype. Its antigen remains unknown. MiXCR, run by TCRdb on the 5' RACE reads, gives a single entry per CDR3 protein. The sample yields fewer than 250,000 distinct CDR3 sequences, about 18% seen once. The sequenced material came from blood, either unsorted or a sorted T cell fraction (not recorded which). The clonotype originates from a male donor with ankylosing spondylitis.

CDR3 sequence reads: CASSLTYGENTEAFF. In DNA form, the CDR3 reads TGTGCCAGCAGCTTAACTTACGGAGAGAACACTGAAGCTTTCTTT. The V gene is TRBV7-3, the J gene TRBJ1-1; D uncertain. V was clipped by 0 bases and J by 1 base, with 9 bases between them. The germline V gene has CDR1 SGHTA and CDR2 FQGTGA. The CDR3 is 15 amino acids.